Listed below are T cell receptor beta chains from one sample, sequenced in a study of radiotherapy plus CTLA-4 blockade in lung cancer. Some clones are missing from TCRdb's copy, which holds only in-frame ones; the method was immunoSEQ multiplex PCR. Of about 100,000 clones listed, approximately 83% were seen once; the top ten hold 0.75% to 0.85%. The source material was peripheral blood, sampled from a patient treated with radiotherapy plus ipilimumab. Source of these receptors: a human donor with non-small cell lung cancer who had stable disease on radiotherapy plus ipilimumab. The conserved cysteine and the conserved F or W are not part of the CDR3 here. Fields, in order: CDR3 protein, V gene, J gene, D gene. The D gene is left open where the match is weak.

CDR3: ATRDRNNEKLF
V: TRBV15
J: TRBJ1-4
D: NA

CDR3: ASSSGQGAGEQY
V: TRBV5-1
J: TRBJ2-7
D: TRBD1

CDR3: SARDSTDTQY
V: TRBV29-1
J: TRBJ2-3
D: NA

CDR3: ASSFLGDEQF
V: TRBV5-1
J: TRBJ2-1
D: NA

CDR3: ASSPRGSDTQY
V: TRBV7-3
J: TRBJ2-3
D: NA

CDR3: ASSQDQGGPKETQY
V: TRBV4-2
J: TRBJ2-5
D: NA

CDR3: ASSPRTGQGTGELF
V: TRBV18
J: TRBJ2-2
D: TRBD1

CDR3: ASSSQGTSGYYEQY
V: TRBV7-3
J: TRBJ2-7
D: TRBD2

CDR3: ASSLSAGTEAF
V: TRBV27
J: TRBJ1-1
D: NA

CDR3: ASRDGDSNQPQH
V: TRBV7-3
J: TRBJ1-5
D: NA

CDR3: ASSPGPRGGYEQY
V: TRBV16
J: TRBJ2-7
D: TRBD2

CDR3: ASSQDVNEQF
V: TRBV4-1
J: TRBJ2-1
D: NA

CDR3: ASGPTGEETQY
V: TRBV12-5
J: TRBJ2-5
D: TRBD1

CDR3: ASSAGTVAYEQY
V: TRBV5-4
J: TRBJ2-7
D: NA

CDR3: ASSYTSGPSYEQY
V: TRBV2
J: TRBJ2-7
D: TRBD2

CDR3: ASSLETGGRETQY
V: TRBV7-8
J: TRBJ2-5
D: TRBD1

CDR3: ASSELWDSTYQETQY
V: TRBV6-1
J: TRBJ2-5
D: NA

CDR3: ASSSSRSSTDTQY
V: TRBV11-2
J: TRBJ2-3
D: NA

CDR3: ASRGQLNYGYT
V: TRBV6-5
J: TRBJ1-2
D: NA

CDR3: ASSEGRDRVRNEQF
V: TRBV7-9
J: TRBJ2-1
D: TRBD1

CDR3: SVIYGSYNEQF
V: TRBV29-1
J: TRBJ2-1
D: NA

CDR3: ASSGPDGYT
V: TRBV2
J: TRBJ1-2
D: NA

CDR3: ASSPAGVGGEQY
V: TRBV11-3
J: TRBJ2-7
D: TRBD2

CDR3: ASSVVATGGTEAF
V: TRBV9
J: TRBJ1-1
D: TRBD1

CDR3: ASSDGRETGELF
V: TRBV6-4
J: TRBJ2-2
D: TRBD2

CDR3: ASSLQSHEQY
V: TRBV11-2
J: TRBJ2-7
D: NA

CDR3: ASSPDRINSPLH
V: TRBV28
J: TRBJ1-6
D: NA

CDR3: ASSIGQGEETQY
V: TRBV19
J: TRBJ2-5
D: TRBD1

CDR3: ASSRLAGGTDTQY
V: TRBV6-6
J: TRBJ2-3
D: TRBD2

CDR3: ASSSTGLAGGPNTGELF
V: TRBV5-8
J: TRBJ2-2
D: TRBD2

CDR3: ASSLLSRASGYTEQY
V: TRBV7-6
J: TRBJ2-7
D: TRBD2

CDR3: ASSLGGAGNEQF
V: TRBV13
J: TRBJ2-1
D: NA

CDR3: ASSLAWRGKNIQY
V: TRBV7-9
J: TRBJ2-4
D: NA

CDR3: ASSADRSEAF
V: TRBV5-8
J: TRBJ1-1
D: NA

CDR3: ASSETRSTDTQY
V: TRBV9
J: TRBJ2-3
D: NA

CDR3: ASSLRQGAGTGELF
V: TRBV7-3
J: TRBJ2-2
D: TRBD1

CDR3: ASSRGGTYQETQY
V: TRBV9
J: TRBJ2-5
D: NA

CDR3: AIGRDNGYT
V: TRBV6-1
J: TRBJ1-2
D: NA

CDR3: ASSPYDQETQY
V: TRBV18
J: TRBJ2-5
D: NA

CDR3: ASRQTGLYGYT
V: TRBV6-1
J: TRBJ1-2
D: TRBD1

CDR3: ASSLGTSGMNTGELF
V: TRBV19
J: TRBJ2-2
D: TRBD2

CDR3: ASSQVRGKLEAF
V: TRBV4-1
J: TRBJ1-1
D: NA

CDR3: ASTNTMGEEGVTGELF
V: TRBV28
J: TRBJ2-2
D: NA

CDR3: ASSFQTSSYEQY
V: TRBV5-4
J: TRBJ2-7
D: NA

CDR3: ASSGGNLEKLF
V: TRBV18
J: TRBJ1-4
D: NA

CDR3: ASREGGRRSNQPQH
V: TRBV2
J: TRBJ1-5
D: NA

CDR3: ASSTLPGTSGSTEQF
V: TRBV28
J: TRBJ2-1
D: TRBD2

CDR3: ASSVEGSGANVLT
V: TRBV2
J: TRBJ2-6
D: NA

CDR3: ASSPQEGNYGYT
V: TRBV7-6
J: TRBJ1-2
D: NA

CDR3: ASSPAGEGYEQY
V: TRBV11-2
J: TRBJ2-7
D: TRBD2

CDR3: ASKRTSPFTYEQY
V: TRBV21-1
J: TRBJ2-7
D: NA

CDR3: ASSLSVVENEQF
V: TRBV28
J: TRBJ2-1
D: NA

CDR3: ASSMRGFGNTEAF
V: TRBV28
J: TRBJ1-1
D: NA

CDR3: ASSFRGPYGYT
V: TRBV27
J: TRBJ1-2
D: NA